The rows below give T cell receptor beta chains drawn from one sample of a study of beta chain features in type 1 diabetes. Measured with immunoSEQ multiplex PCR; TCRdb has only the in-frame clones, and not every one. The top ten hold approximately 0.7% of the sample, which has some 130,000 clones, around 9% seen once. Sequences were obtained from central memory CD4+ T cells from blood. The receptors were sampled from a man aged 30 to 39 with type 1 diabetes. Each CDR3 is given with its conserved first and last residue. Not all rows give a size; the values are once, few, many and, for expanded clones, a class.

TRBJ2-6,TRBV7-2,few,CASSLGRVGNVLTF
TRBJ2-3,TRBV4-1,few,CASSHMDTQYF
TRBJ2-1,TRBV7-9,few,CASSVRDYNNEQFF
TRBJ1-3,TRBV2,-,CASRGTVGNTIYF
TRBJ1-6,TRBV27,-,CASSLSGRGSNSPLHF
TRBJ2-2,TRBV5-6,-,CASSSRQGSIGELFF
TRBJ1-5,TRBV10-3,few,CAISESRDREGQPQHF
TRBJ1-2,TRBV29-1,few,CSVDTGGRGYTF
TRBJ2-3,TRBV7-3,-,CASSLRSDSTDTQYF
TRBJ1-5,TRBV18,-,CASSPSSDQPQHF
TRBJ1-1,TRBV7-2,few,CASSLREAEAFF
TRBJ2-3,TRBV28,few,CASSSPGRRTDTQYF
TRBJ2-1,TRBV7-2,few,CASSLLGTSEFF
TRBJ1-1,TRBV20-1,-,CSARGYRGAFF
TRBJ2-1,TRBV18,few,CASSPRQGDSEQFF
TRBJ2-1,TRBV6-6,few,CASSHWDREGEQFF
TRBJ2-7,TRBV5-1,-,CASRTGESSEQYF
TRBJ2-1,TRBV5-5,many,CASSFWTGFDEQFF
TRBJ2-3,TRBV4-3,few,CASSPGPLSGTDTQYF
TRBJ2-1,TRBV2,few,CASKQGANNEQFF
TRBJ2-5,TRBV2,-,CASSLRVGETQYF
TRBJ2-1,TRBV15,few,CATSRVFSAGGNEQFF
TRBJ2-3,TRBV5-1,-,CASSLEVSRRSDTQYF
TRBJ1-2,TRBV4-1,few,CASSLDRGYGGYTF
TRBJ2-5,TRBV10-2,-,CASSSSGLSETQYF
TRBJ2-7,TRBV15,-,CATSREVSGQGGYEQYF
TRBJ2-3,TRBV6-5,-,CASSYGSRGVTDTQYF
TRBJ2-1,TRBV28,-,CASSLDPTRGNEQFF
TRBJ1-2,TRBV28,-,CASSLFQGRGYTF
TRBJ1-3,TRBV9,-,CASSVDPGHLAGNTIYF
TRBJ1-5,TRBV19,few,CASSYDGTGNQPQHF